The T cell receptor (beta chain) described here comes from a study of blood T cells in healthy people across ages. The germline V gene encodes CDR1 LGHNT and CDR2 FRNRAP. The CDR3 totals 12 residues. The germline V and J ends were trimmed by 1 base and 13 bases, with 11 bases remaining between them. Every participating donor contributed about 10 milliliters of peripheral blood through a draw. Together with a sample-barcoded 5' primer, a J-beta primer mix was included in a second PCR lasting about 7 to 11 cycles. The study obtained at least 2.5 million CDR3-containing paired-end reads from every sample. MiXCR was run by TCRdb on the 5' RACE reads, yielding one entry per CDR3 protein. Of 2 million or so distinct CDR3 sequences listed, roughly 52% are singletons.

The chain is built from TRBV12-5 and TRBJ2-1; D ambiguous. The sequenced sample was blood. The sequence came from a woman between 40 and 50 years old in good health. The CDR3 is CASGLAILEQFF. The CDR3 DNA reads TGTGCTAGTGGTTTGGCCATCTTGGAACAGTTCTTC.